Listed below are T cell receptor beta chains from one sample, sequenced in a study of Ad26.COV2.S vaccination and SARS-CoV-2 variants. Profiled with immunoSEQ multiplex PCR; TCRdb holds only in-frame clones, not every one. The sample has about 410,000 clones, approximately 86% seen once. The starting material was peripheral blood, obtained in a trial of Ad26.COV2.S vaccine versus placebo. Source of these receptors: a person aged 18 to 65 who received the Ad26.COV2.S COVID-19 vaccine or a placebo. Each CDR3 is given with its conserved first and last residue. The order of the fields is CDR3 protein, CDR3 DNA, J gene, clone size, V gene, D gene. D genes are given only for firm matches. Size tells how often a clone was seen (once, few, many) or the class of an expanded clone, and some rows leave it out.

cdr3_aa: CASSPKQGATNEKLFF; cdr3_nt: TGCGCCAGCAGCCCGAAACAGGGGGCAACTAATGAAAAACTGTTTTTT; j_call: TRBJ1-4; clone_size: .; v_call: TRBV4-1; d_call: TRBD1
cdr3_aa: CASSPTGLNSPLHF; cdr3_nt: TGTGCCAGCAGTCCGACAGGGCTTAATTCACCCCTCCACTTT; j_call: TRBJ1-6; clone_size: few; v_call: TRBV6-5; d_call: TRBD1
cdr3_aa: CASSRWAADSNQPQHF; cdr3_nt: TGTGCCAGCAGCCGGTGGGCTGCCGATAGCAATCAGCCCCAGCATTTT; j_call: TRBJ1-5; clone_size: once; v_call: TRBV5-8; d_call: .
cdr3_aa: CSVEAPRAPGAFF; cdr3_nt: TGCAGCGTTGAAGCCCCCAGGGCCCCAGGAGCTTTCTTT; j_call: TRBJ1-1; clone_size: once; v_call: TRBV29-1; d_call: .
cdr3_aa: CASSLTTGSNQPQHF; cdr3_nt: TGCGCCAGCAGCTTAACCACGGGGAGCAATCAGCCCCAGCATTTT; j_call: TRBJ1-5; clone_size: .; v_call: TRBV5-1; d_call: .
cdr3_aa: CASGLGHYGYTF; cdr3_nt: TGTGCTAGTGGTTTGGGACACTATGGCTACACCTTC; j_call: TRBJ1-2; clone_size: .; v_call: TRBV12-5; d_call: .
cdr3_aa: CASGLAVTEAFF; cdr3_nt: TGTGCCAGCGGCTTAGCTGTCACTGAAGCTTTCTTT; j_call: TRBJ1-1; clone_size: .; v_call: TRBV12-3/TRBV12-4; d_call: .
cdr3_aa: CASSLRGTGNTIYF; cdr3_nt: TGTGCCAGCAGCTTGCGAGGTACTGGAAACACCATATATTTT; j_call: TRBJ1-3; clone_size: .; v_call: TRBV5-4; d_call: .
cdr3_aa: CANLRDWASDDEQYF; cdr3_nt: TGTGCCAACCTCCGGGACTGGGCCTCGGACGACGAGCAGTACTTC; j_call: TRBJ2-7; clone_size: .; v_call: TRBV2; d_call: .
cdr3_aa: CASSVVGGVGTDTQYF; cdr3_nt: TGTGCCAGCAGCGTAGTGGGGGGGGTTGGCACAGATACGCAGTATTTT; j_call: TRBJ2-3; clone_size: .; v_call: TRBV9; d_call: TRBD2
cdr3_aa: CASSLGQGAKREQFF; cdr3_nt: TGCGCCAGCAGCTTGGGACAGGGGGCGAAGAGGGAGCAGTTCTTC; j_call: TRBJ2-1; clone_size: .; v_call: TRBV5-1; d_call: TRBD1
cdr3_aa: CVRSLGSGTDPFGANVLTF; cdr3_nt: TGTGTCAGAAGCTTAGGTTCCGGGACAGACCCTTTTGGGGCCAACGTCCTGACTTTC; j_call: TRBJ2-6; clone_size: once; v_call: TRBV7-5; d_call: .
cdr3_aa: CASSQAEGVNTEAFF; cdr3_nt: TGCGCCAGCAGCCAAGCGGAGGGCGTCAACACTGAAGCTTTCTTT; j_call: TRBJ1-1; clone_size: .; v_call: TRBV4-1; d_call: .
cdr3_aa: CASGPPEGEQYF; cdr3_nt: TGTGCCAGCGGCCCCCCCGAAGGCGAGCAGTACTTC; j_call: TRBJ2-7; clone_size: few; v_call: TRBV2; d_call: .
cdr3_aa: CASSQGAAYNEQFF; cdr3_nt: TGTGCCAGCAGCCAAGGGGCAGCCTACAATGAGCAGTTCTTC; j_call: TRBJ2-1; clone_size: .; v_call: TRBV3-1/TRBV3-2; d_call: .
cdr3_aa: CASSQVKGLLNTEAFF; cdr3_nt: TGTGCCAGCAGCCAAGTGAAGGGGCTCCTGAACACTGAAGCTTTCTTT; j_call: TRBJ1-1; clone_size: .; v_call: TRBV3-1/TRBV3-2; d_call: .
cdr3_aa: CASRTIPARDRESGNTIYF; cdr3_nt: TGTGCCAGCAGAACCATACCGGCTAGGGACAGGGAGTCTGGAAACACCATATATTTT; j_call: TRBJ1-3; clone_size: .; v_call: TRBV11-2; d_call: TRBD1
cdr3_aa: CAISERRTSRYTDTQYF; cdr3_nt: TGTGCCATCAGTGAGCGAAGGACTAGCCGCTACACAGATACGCAGTATTTT; j_call: TRBJ2-3; clone_size: .; v_call: TRBV10-3; d_call: TRBD2
cdr3_aa: CASSSQRGANTGELFF; cdr3_nt: TGCGCCAGCAGCTCCCAGCGGGGGGCGAACACCGGGGAGCTGTTTTTT; j_call: TRBJ2-2; clone_size: .; v_call: TRBV5-1; d_call: TRBD2
cdr3_aa: CASSQGGGSPLHF; cdr3_nt: TGTGCCAGCAGCCAAGGGGGTGGGTCACCCCTCCACTTT; j_call: TRBJ1-6; clone_size: .; v_call: TRBV3-1/TRBV3-2; d_call: .
cdr3_aa: CASSPGGNEQFF; cdr3_nt: TGTGCCAGCAGTCCAGGGGGGAATGAGCAGTTCTTC; j_call: TRBJ2-1; clone_size: once; v_call: TRBV5-6; d_call: .
cdr3_aa: CASSFQGRSYEQYF; cdr3_nt: TGTGCCAGCAGTTTTCAGGGACGATCCTACGAGCAGTACTTC; j_call: TRBJ2-7; clone_size: .; v_call: TRBV28; d_call: .
cdr3_aa: CASSRTDYNSPLHF; cdr3_nt: TGTGCCAGCAGTCGGACAGATTATAATTCACCCCTCCACTTT; j_call: TRBJ1-6; clone_size: .; v_call: TRBV6-5; d_call: .
cdr3_aa: CASSDFGLGQEKLFF; cdr3_nt: TGTGCCAGCAGCGACTTCGGGCTAGGGCAAGAAAAACTGTTTTTT; j_call: TRBJ1-4; clone_size: once; v_call: TRBV6-2/TRBV6-3; d_call: .
cdr3_aa: CASKSEFEQYF; cdr3_nt: TGCGCCAGCAAGTCTGAGTTCGAGCAGTACTTC; j_call: TRBJ2-7; clone_size: .; v_call: TRBV5-1; d_call: .
cdr3_aa: CASSEARRYEQYF; cdr3_nt: TGTGCCAGCAGTGAAGCCCGGCGCTACGAGCAGTACTTC; j_call: TRBJ2-7; clone_size: .; v_call: TRBV6-1; d_call: .
cdr3_aa: CASSQVGGVNTEAFF; cdr3_nt: TGCGCCAGCAGCCAAGTAGGGGGGGTGAACACTGAAGCTTTCTTT; j_call: TRBJ1-1; clone_size: .; v_call: TRBV4-1; d_call: .
cdr3_aa: CASSPGLAGSRSNEQFF; cdr3_nt: TGCGCCAGCAGCCCGGGACTAGCGGGGTCGCGGAGCAATGAGCAGTTCTTC; j_call: TRBJ2-1; clone_size: .; v_call: TRBV4-1; d_call: TRBD2
cdr3_aa: CASSQVHSTDTQYF; cdr3_nt: TGTGCCAGCAGCCAAGTTCATAGCACAGATACGCAGTATTTT; j_call: TRBJ2-3; clone_size: .; v_call: TRBV14; d_call: .
cdr3_aa: CASSQGVNYGYTF; cdr3_nt: TGCGCCAGCAGCCAAGGAGTGAACTATGGCTACACCTTC; j_call: TRBJ1-2; clone_size: .; v_call: TRBV4-1; d_call: .
cdr3_aa: CASSLRGRIPSTDTQYF; cdr3_nt: TGTGCCAGCAGCTTACGGGGAAGGATACCGAGCACAGATACGCAGTATTTT; j_call: TRBJ2-3; clone_size: .; v_call: TRBV7-6; d_call: .
cdr3_aa: CASSQDITGSQPQHF; cdr3_nt: TGTGCCAGCAGCCAAGATATAACAGGGAGTCAGCCCCAGCATTTT; j_call: TRBJ1-5; clone_size: .; v_call: TRBV3-1/TRBV3-2; d_call: .
cdr3_aa: CSALQETQYF; cdr3_nt: TGCAGTGCCCTACAAGAGACCCAGTACTTC; j_call: TRBJ2-5; clone_size: .; v_call: TRBV20-1; d_call: .
cdr3_aa: CASSLRAFTEAFF; cdr3_nt: TGTGCCAGCAGTCTCAGGGCATTTACTGAAGCTTTCTTT; j_call: TRBJ1-1; clone_size: .; v_call: TRBV27; d_call: .
cdr3_aa: CASASGRRGETQYF; cdr3_nt: TGTGCCAGCGCCTCGGGACGCCGAGGAGAGACCCAGTACTTC; j_call: TRBJ2-5; clone_size: .; v_call: TRBV19; d_call: .
cdr3_aa: CASRGRQRLDTQYF; cdr3_nt: TGTGCCAGCAGGGGAAGACAGAGGCTAGATACGCAGTATTTT; j_call: TRBJ2-3; clone_size: few; v_call: TRBV19; d_call: .
cdr3_aa: CASSRTVNTEAFF; cdr3_nt: TGTGCCAGCAGCCGAACGGTGAACACTGAAGCTTTCTTT; j_call: TRBJ1-1; clone_size: few; v_call: TRBV14; d_call: .
cdr3_aa: CASSLDLNQPQHF; cdr3_nt: TGTGCCAGCAGCTTAGATTTGAATCAGCCCCAGCATTTT; j_call: TRBJ1-5; clone_size: few; v_call: TRBV7-2; d_call: .
cdr3_aa: CASSLRGTANSEQYF; cdr3_nt: TGTGCCAGCAGCTTAAGGGGGACAGCAAATAGCGAGCAGTACTTC; j_call: TRBJ2-7; clone_size: .; v_call: TRBV11-2; d_call: TRBD1
cdr3_aa: CASSLGVGDGYTF; cdr3_nt: TGTGCCAGCAGCTTGGGTGTAGGTGATGGCTACACCTTC; j_call: TRBJ1-2; clone_size: once; v_call: TRBV7-2; d_call: .
cdr3_aa: CASSRTNTGAGNQPQHF; cdr3_nt: TGTGCCAGCAGCCGAACCAATACAGGGGCAGGCAATCAGCCCCAGCATTTT; j_call: TRBJ1-5; clone_size: .; v_call: TRBV6-6; d_call: TRBD1
cdr3_aa: CASSVQGNTEAFF; cdr3_nt: TGCGCCAGCAGTGTGCAGGGTAACACTGAAGCTTTCTTT; j_call: TRBJ1-1; clone_size: .; v_call: TRBV10-1; d_call: .
cdr3_aa: CASSLSRPDTQYF; cdr3_nt: TGTGCCAGCAGCTTATCACGTCCCGATACGCAGTATTTT; j_call: TRBJ2-3; clone_size: .; v_call: TRBV11-2; d_call: .
cdr3_aa: CASSQDRATETQYF; cdr3_nt: TGCGCCAGCAGCCAAGATCGGGCGACGGAGACCCAGTACTTC; j_call: TRBJ2-5; clone_size: .; v_call: TRBV4-3; d_call: .
cdr3_aa: CASSHQVKRGSSYEQYF; cdr3_nt: TGCGCCAGCAGCCACCAGGTAAAGCGGGGGAGCTCCTACGAGCAGTACTTC; j_call: TRBJ2-7; clone_size: .; v_call: TRBV4-1; d_call: TRBD2
cdr3_aa: CASSFGTGNSPLHF; cdr3_nt: TGCGCCAGCAGCTTTGGGACAGGGAATTCACCCCTCCACTTT; j_call: TRBJ1-6; clone_size: .; v_call: TRBV5-1; d_call: TRBD1
cdr3_aa: CSVEVVRFTEAFF; cdr3_nt: TGCAGCGTTGAAGTTGTCAGGTTTACTGAAGCTTTCTTT; j_call: TRBJ1-1; clone_size: .; v_call: TRBV29-1; d_call: .
cdr3_aa: CASSLAPRGICTF; cdr3_nt: TGTGCCAGCAGCTTAGCCCCCAGGGGGATTTGCACCTTC; j_call: TRBJ1-2; clone_size: .; v_call: TRBV7-2; d_call: TRBD1
cdr3_aa: CASSLEGSNQPQHF; cdr3_nt: TGTGCCAGCAGCTTAGAAGGTAGCAATCAGCCCCAGCATTTT; j_call: TRBJ1-5; clone_size: .; v_call: TRBV7-9; d_call: .
cdr3_aa: CASSRDGDYEQYF; cdr3_nt: TGCGCCAGCAGCCGGGACGGTGACTACGAGCAGTACTTC; j_call: TRBJ2-7; clone_size: .; v_call: TRBV5-1; d_call: .
cdr3_aa: CAWSVTLSSEAGELFF; cdr3_nt: TGTGCCTGGAGTGTAACTCTCTCTAGCGAGGCCGGGGAGCTGTTTTTT; j_call: TRBJ2-2; clone_size: few; v_call: TRBV30; d_call: .
cdr3_aa: CASSLRRGPYNEQFF; cdr3_nt: TGTGCCAGCAGCTTGCGGCGGGGCCCCTACAATGAGCAGTTCTTC; j_call: TRBJ2-1; clone_size: .; v_call: TRBV5-4; d_call: .
cdr3_aa: CASSPGRTQYF; cdr3_nt: TGTGCCAGCAGCCCCGGAAGGACTCAGTACTTC; j_call: TRBJ2-4; clone_size: once; v_call: TRBV14; d_call: .
cdr3_aa: CASSSTGTQAYTIYF; cdr3_nt: TGTGCCAGCAGCTCTACCGGGACCCAGGCGTACACCATATATTTT; j_call: TRBJ1-3; clone_size: .; v_call: TRBV7-2; d_call: .
cdr3_aa: CASSFGGTNEKLFF; cdr3_nt: TGTGCCAGCAGCTTTGGGGGAACTAATGAAAAACTGTTTTTT; j_call: TRBJ1-4; clone_size: .; v_call: TRBV7-9; d_call: .
cdr3_aa: CASSPYAGEGTEAFF; cdr3_nt: TGTGCCAGCTCACCATATGCAGGGGAAGGAACTGAAGCTTTCTTT; j_call: TRBJ1-1; clone_size: .; v_call: TRBV18; d_call: .
cdr3_aa: CASSILAWANTGELFF; cdr3_nt: TGTGCCAGTAGTATATTAGCTTGGGCGAACACCGGGGAGCTGTTTTTT; j_call: TRBJ2-2; clone_size: .; v_call: TRBV19; d_call: .
cdr3_aa: CASRESGGPNYGYTF; cdr3_nt: TGTGCCAGCAGAGAGTCAGGGGGCCCTAACTATGGCTACACCTTC; j_call: TRBJ1-2; clone_size: .; v_call: TRBV21-1; d_call: .
cdr3_aa: CASSPSGRGTEAFF; cdr3_nt: TGTGCCAGCAGCCCCTCGGGCAGGGGGACTGAAGCTTTCTTT; j_call: TRBJ1-1; clone_size: .; v_call: TRBV7-9; d_call: TRBD1
cdr3_aa: CASRFIGRDDTGELFF; cdr3_nt: TGTGCCAGCCGGTTTATAGGCCGGGACGACACCGGGGAGCTGTTTTTT; j_call: TRBJ2-2; clone_size: .; v_call: TRBV2; d_call: .